The sample holds many counts of the clone carrying this T cell receptor (beta chain). Its antigen is not known. The TCR beta library used iRepertoire HTBI primers with Arm-PCR amplification of CDR3. Using its own MiXCR run on the multiplex PCR reads, TCRdb lists one record per CDR3 protein. The table shows around 460,000 distinct CDR3 sequences, with under 25% occurring only once. The data were taken from a study of regulatory T cells in long-lasting Graves disease. Study at large: The term persistent Graves' disease signified upward of 5 years on antithyroid drugs with positive TSH receptor antibodies.

Overall study findings and caveats: There were preferences for TRBV28, TRBJ1-2 and TRBJ2-5 in persistent disease.

CDR3 size: 12 residues. V gave up 3 bases and J gave up 9 bases, with 11 bases separating them. CDR1 is LGHNT, CDR2 FRNRAP, per germline. Sample time point: persistent/refractory GD, antithyroid drugs over 5 years with positive TRAb. PBMC-derived RNA was used for the TCR library. The TCR originated in a female donor with Graves disease. The chain employs TRBV12-5 and TRBJ2-5, with D perhaps TRBD2 (6 bases). The specimen was peripheral blood mononuclear cells (PBMCs), collected when the disease was refractory, from a patient treated with antithyroid drugs. In nucleotides, the CDR3 is TGTGCTAGTGGTTTACCAAGCGGGCCCCAGTACTTC. It yields the protein CASGLPSGPQYF.